These T cell receptor beta chains were read from a single sample in a study of T cell responses to AZD1222 COVID-19 vaccine. Data came from immunoSEQ multiplex PCR; TCRdb stores just in-frame clones and leaves some out. The table includes roughly 120,000 clones, 80% to 90% detected once. The input for sequencing was peripheral blood, taken on day 0 of AZD1222 vaccination. Receptors were obtained from an adult in good health. Each CDR3 is given with its conserved first and last residue. D genes are given only for firm matches. Clone size, where shown, is once, few, many, or a class for clones that have expanded.

D gene | clone size | J gene | V gene | CDR3 protein | CDR3 DNA
. | . | TRBJ1-2 | TRBV30 | CAWSVGGRDYGYTF | TGTGCCTGGAGTGTTGGGGGAAGGGACTATGGCTACACCTTC
. | . | TRBJ1-5 | TRBV25-1 | CASSGRGALRPQHF | TGTGCCAGCAGTGGGAGGGGGGCCCTCAGGCCCCAGCATTTT
TRBD1 | . | TRBJ2-5 | TRBV5-1 | CASSFGQGFPETQYF | TGCGCCAGCAGCTTCGGACAGGGCTTTCCAGAGACCCAGTACTTC
. | . | TRBJ2-7 | TRBV5-4 | CASSLVGTSYEQYF | TGTGCCAGCAGCTTGGTGGGCACCTCCTACGAGCAGTACTTC
TRBD1 | . | TRBJ2-2 | TRBV6-5 | CASTKQGKVSGELFF | TGTGCCAGCACCAAACAGGGGAAGGTGTCTGGGGAGCTGTTTTTT
. | . | TRBJ2-4 | TRBV28 | CASSPPQGNIQYF | TGTGCCAGCAGTCCTCCACAGGGAAACATTCAGTACTTC
. | few | TRBJ2-7 | TRBV11-3 | CASSLAGSYEQYF | TGTGCCAGCAGCTTAGCCGGGAGCTACGAGCAGTACTTC
TRBD1 | . | TRBJ1-1 | TRBV30 | CAWSVLGGTGLNTEAFF | TGTGCCTGGAGTGTCCTTGGCGGGACAGGGCTAAACACTGAAGCTTTCTTT
. | . | TRBJ1-4 | TRBV18 | CASSHGANGGEKLFF | TGTGCCAGCTCCCATGGGGCCAACGGGGGTGAAAAACTGTTTTTT
TRBD1 | . | TRBJ2-5 | TRBV30 | CAWSVGQGFPQYF | TGTGCCTGGAGTGTGGGACAGGGGTTCCCCCAGTACTTC
. | once | TRBJ1-1 | TRBV2 | CASSGRGNTEAFF | TGTGCCAGCAGTGGAAGAGGGAACACTGAAGCTTTCTTT
. | . | TRBJ1-5 | TRBV27 | CASSLSRDQPQHF | TGTGCCAGCAGTTTATCGCGGGATCAGCCCCAGCATTTT
. | . | TRBJ2-3 | TRBV28 | CASSLWPTQYF | TGTGCCAGCAGTTTATGGCCTACGCAGTATTTT
TRBD1 | . | TRBJ1-2 | TRBV19 | CASSVTGTENNYGYTF | TGTGCCAGTAGTGTAACCGGGACAGAAAATAACTATGGCTACACCTTC
TRBD1 | . | TRBJ1-4 | TRBV6-5 | CASSRQGQLNEKLFF | TGTGCCAGCAGCCGGCAGGGACAGCTTAATGAAAAACTGTTTTTT
. | . | TRBJ1-5 | TRBV7-9 | CASSPGEGQPQHF | TGTGCCAGCAGTCCGGGAGAAGGACAGCCCCAGCATTTT
TRBD1 | . | TRBJ1-3 | TRBV28 | CASTTGVSGNTIYF | TGTGCCAGCACCACAGGGGTCTCTGGAAACACCATATATTTT
. | . | TRBJ1-5 | TRBV30 | CAWSGSSSQPQHF | TGTGCCTGGAGTGGATCCAGTTCGCAGCCCCAGCATTTT
. | medium-sized | TRBJ1-2 | TRBV5-6 | CASSQGNYGYTF | TGTGCCAGCAGCCAGGGGAACTATGGCTACACCTTC
. | few | TRBJ1-4 | TRBV2 | CASSEGSGSEKLFF | TGTGCCAGCAGTGAAGGTTCAGGGTCAGAAAAACTGTTTTTT
. | . | TRBJ2-1 | TRBV6-1 | CASSEAHEIGYEQFF | TGTGCCAGCAGTGAAGCACATGAAATAGGGTATGAGCAGTTCTTC
. | . | TRBJ2-1 | TRBV19 | CASSSSDQSSYNEQFF | TGTGCCAGTAGTTCTAGCGACCAGAGCTCCTACAATGAGCAGTTCTTC
. | . | TRBJ1-2 | TRBV3-1/TRBV3-2 | CASSQDWSTSGGYTF | TGTGCCAGCAGCCAAGACTGGTCGACTTCGGGCGGCTACACCTTC
TRBD1 | . | TRBJ2-7 | TRBV15 | CATSRQGATYEQYF | TGTGCCACCAGCAGACAGGGGGCTACCTACGAGCAGTACTTC
. | few | TRBJ2-3 | TRBV30 | CAWSEGTDTQYF | TGTGCCTGGAGTGAAGGCACAGATACGCAGTATTTT
. | once | TRBJ1-5 | TRBV30 | CAWSPAYQPQHF | TGTGCCTGGAGCCCGGCCTATCAGCCCCAGCATTTT
TRBD1 | . | TRBJ2-5 | TRBV3-1/TRBV3-2 | CASRPLGTGARETQYF | TGTGCCAGCAGGCCACTGGGGACAGGGGCGAGGGAGACCCAGTACTTC
. | . | TRBJ1-1 | TRBV30 | CAWSAQGIEAFF | TGTGCCTGGAGCGCCCAGGGGATTGAAGCTTTCTTT
. | . | TRBJ1-6 | TRBV27 | CASSLIKRGSPLHF | TGTGCCAGCAGTTTAATCAAACGGGGTTCACCCCTCCACTTT
. | . | TRBJ1-1 | TRBV4-1 | CASSQEGRGIITEAFF | TGCGCCAGCAGCCAAGAGGGCAGGGGTATAATAACTGAAGCTTTCTTT
. | . | TRBJ2-7 | TRBV4-3 | CASSQAGGVSYEQYF | TGCGCCAGCAGCCAAGCCGGCGGGGTCTCCTACGAGCAGTACTTC
. | . | TRBJ2-1 | TRBV9 | CASSVGFQNEQFF | TGTGCCAGCAGCGTAGGCTTCCAGAATGAGCAGTTCTTC